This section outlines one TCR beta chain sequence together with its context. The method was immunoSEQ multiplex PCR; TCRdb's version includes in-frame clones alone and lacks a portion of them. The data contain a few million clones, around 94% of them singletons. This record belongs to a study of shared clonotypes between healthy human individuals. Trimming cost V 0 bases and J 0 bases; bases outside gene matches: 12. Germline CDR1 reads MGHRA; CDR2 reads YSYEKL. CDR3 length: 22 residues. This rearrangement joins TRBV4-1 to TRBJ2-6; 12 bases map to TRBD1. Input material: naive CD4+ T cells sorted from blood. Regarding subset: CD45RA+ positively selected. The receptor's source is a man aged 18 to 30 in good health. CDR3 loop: CASSQEVRDRGHLSSGANVLTF. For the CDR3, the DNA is TGCGCCAGCAGCCAAGAGGTCCGGGACAGGGGGCACCTGTCCTCTGGGGCCAACGTCCTGACTTTC.